This entry features one TCR beta chain sequence. Its matching antigen is unknown. A much larger clone lies one base from this, so it may be a read error. This sample stems from a study of shared clonotypes between healthy human individuals. Study observations and caveats: Against clonotypes common to all four donors, non-shared ones had lower generation probabilities. Collection of samples was limited to blood; tissue repertoires likely differ. Among donors, clonotype sharing was expected to be affected by sequencing depth.

Every donor, a Caucasian adult, lived in Nashville, Tennessee. CDR1 and CDR2 from the germline V gene are SEHNR and FQNEAQ (reference sequence). The CDR3 sequence is 13 residues long. Trimming removed 3 bases at V and 1 base at J, with 6 bases between. The assay was immunoSEQ multiplex PCR, and TCRdb's table has in-frame clones only and misses some. The data show roughly 1 million clones, 78% seen once. The J gene is TRBJ1-1, the V gene TRBV7-9; D gene unclear. Material: memory CD4+ T cells from PBMCs. Subset noted: CD45RA-negative fraction. This clonotype was sampled from a young man in good health. Some clones in this sample may be carry-over from other donors' samples. CDR3 region: CASSLTQNTEAFF. The CDR3 nucleotides are TGTGCCAGCAGCTTGACCCAGAACACTGAAGCTTTCTTT.